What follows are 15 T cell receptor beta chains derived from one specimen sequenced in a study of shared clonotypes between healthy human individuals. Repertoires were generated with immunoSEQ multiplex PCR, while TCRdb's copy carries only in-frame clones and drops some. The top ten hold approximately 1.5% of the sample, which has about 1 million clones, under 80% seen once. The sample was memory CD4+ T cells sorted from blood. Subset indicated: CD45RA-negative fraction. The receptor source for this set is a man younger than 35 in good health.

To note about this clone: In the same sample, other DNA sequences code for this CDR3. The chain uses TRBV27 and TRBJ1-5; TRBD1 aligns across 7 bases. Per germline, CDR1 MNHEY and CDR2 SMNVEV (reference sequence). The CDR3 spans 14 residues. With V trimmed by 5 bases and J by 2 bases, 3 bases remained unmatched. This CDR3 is CASSLGQGNQPQHF. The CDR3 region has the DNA TGTGCCAGCAGTCTCGGACAGGGCAATCAGCCCCAGCATTTT.

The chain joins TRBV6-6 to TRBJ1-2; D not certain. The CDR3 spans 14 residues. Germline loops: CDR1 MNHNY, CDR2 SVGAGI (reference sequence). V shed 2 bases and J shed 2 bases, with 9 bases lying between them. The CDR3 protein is CASSYTPGNYGYTF. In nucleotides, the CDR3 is TGTGCCAGCAGTTACACGCCTGGGAACTATGGCTACACCTTC.

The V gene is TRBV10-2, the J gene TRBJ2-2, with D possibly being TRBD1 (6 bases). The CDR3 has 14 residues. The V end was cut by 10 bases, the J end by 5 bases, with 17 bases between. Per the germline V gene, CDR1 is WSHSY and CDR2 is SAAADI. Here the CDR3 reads CATSRGFETGELFF. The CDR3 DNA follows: TGCGCCACTTCCAGGGGATTTGAAACCGGGGAGCTGTTTTTT.

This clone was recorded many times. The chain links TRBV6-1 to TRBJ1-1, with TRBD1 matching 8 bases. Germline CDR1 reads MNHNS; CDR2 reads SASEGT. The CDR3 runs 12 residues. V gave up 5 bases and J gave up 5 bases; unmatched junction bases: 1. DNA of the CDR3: TGTGCCAGCAGTACAGGGGGGACTGAAGCTTTCTTT. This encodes CASSTGGTEAFF.

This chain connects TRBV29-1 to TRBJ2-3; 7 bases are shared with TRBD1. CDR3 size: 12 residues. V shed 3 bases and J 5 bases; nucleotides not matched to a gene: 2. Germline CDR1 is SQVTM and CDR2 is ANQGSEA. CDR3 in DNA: TGCAGCGTTGAGGGGGACAGAGATACGCAGTATTTT. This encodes CSVEGDRDTQYF.

The CDR3 nucleotides read TGTGCCAGCAGCTTTGCTTGGAGGGACACTGAAGCTTTCTTT. It is translated as CASSFAWRDTEAFF. The rearrangement joins TRBV11-2 to TRBJ1-1; no reliable D call. CDR1 and CDR2 from the germline V gene are SGHAT and FQNNGV. This CDR3 is built from 14 residues. Trimming pared 3 bases from V and 3 bases from J, leaving 11 bases between.

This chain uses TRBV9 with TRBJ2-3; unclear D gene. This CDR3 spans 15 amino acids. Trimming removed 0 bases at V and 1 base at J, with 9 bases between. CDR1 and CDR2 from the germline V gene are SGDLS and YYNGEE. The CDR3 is CASSVATMGTDTQYF. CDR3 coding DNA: TGTGCCAGCAGCGTAGCTACAATGGGCACAGATACGCAGTATTTT.

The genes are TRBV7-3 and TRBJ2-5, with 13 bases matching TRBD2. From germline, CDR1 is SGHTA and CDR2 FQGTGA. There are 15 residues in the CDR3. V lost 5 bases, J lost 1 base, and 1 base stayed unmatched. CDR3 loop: CASSRLAGGQETQYF. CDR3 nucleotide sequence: TGTGCCAGCAGCCGACTAGCGGGGGGCCAAGAGACCCAGTACTTC.

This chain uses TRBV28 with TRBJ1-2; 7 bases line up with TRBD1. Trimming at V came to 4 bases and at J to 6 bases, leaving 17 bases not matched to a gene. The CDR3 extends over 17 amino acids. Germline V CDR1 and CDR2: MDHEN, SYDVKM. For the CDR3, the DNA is TGTGCCAGCAGTTCCATTCCTCAGGGGGTAGGGCTAGATGGCTACACCTTC. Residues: CASSSIPQGVGLDGYTF.

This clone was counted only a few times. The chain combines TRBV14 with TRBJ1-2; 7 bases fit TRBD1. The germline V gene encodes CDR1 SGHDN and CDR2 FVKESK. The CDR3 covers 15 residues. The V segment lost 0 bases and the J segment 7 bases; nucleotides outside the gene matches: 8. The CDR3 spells CASSQDGTASSGYTF. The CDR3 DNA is TGTGCCAGCAGCCAAGATGGGACAGCGTCCAGTGGCTACACCTTC.

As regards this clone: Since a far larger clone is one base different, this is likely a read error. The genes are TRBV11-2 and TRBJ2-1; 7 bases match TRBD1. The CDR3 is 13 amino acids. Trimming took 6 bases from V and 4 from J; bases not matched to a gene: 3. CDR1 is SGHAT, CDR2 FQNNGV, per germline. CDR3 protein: CASSQGVYNEQFF. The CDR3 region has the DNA TGTGCCAGCAGTCAGGGGGTATACAATGAGCAGTTCTTC.

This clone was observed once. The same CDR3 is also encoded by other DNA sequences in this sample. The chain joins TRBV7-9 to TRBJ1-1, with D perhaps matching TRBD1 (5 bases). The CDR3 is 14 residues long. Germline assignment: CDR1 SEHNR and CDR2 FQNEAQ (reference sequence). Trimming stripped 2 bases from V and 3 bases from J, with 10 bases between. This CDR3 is CASSLQGRDTEAFF. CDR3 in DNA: TGTGCCAGCAGCTTACAGGGCCGGGACACTGAAGCTTTCTTT. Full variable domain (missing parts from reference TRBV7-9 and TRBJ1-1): DTGVSQNPRHKITKRGQNVTFRCDPISEHNRLYWYRQTLGQGPEFLTYFQNEAQLEKSRLLSDRFSAERPKGSFSTLEIQRTEQGDSAMYLCASSLQGRDTEAFFGQGTRLTVV.

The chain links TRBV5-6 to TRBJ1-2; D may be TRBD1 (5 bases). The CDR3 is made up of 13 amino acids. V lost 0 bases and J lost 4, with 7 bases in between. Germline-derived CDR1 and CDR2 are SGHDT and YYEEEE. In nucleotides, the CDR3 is TGTGCCAGCAGCTTGGAACAGGTCTATGGCTACACCTTC. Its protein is CASSLEQVYGYTF. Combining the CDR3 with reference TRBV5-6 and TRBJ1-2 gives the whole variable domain DAGVTQSPTHLIKTRGQQVTLRCSPKSGHDTVSWYQQALGQGPQFIFQYYEEEERQRGNFPDRFSGHQFPNYSSELNVNALLLGDSALYLCASSLEQVYGYTFGSGTRLTVV.

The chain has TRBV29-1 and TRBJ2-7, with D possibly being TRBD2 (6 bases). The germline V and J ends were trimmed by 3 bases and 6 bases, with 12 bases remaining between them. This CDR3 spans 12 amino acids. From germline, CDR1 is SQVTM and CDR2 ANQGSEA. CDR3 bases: TGCAGCGTTGATGATGGAGGGACCGAGCAGTACTTC. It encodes CSVDDGGTEQYF.

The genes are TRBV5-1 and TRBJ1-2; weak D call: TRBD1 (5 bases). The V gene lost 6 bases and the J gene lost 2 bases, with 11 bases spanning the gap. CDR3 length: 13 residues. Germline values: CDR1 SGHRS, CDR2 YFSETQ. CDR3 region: CASTPGSNYGYTF. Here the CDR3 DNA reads TGCGCCAGCACACCAGGGTCCAACTATGGCTACACCTTC.